This TCR beta chain was obtained from a study of T cell changes during pregnancy in multiple sclerosis (dated by TCRdb to about 2019). In terms of the full investigation: The study looked at changes in the T cell repertoire across pregnancy in women with multiple sclerosis.

The library was built by means of the immunoSEQ multiplex PCR assay. Drawn from immuneACCESS, this table holds only the in-frame rearrangements with V and J called that TCRdb kept. Clones are partly lost; checked studies trace under half to an unresolved V gene and leave the rest unexplained. A total of 40,000 to 60,000 clones appear in this sample, about 92% of them only once. Approximately 0.35% of the sample belongs to the ten largest clones. CDR1 SGHNT and CDR2 YYREEE were looked up in the germline V gene (reference sequence). The CDR3 has 14 amino acids, counting the end cysteine and phenylalanine. Only the CDR3 portion is preserved as DNA: 42 bases, with reading frame beginning at the first base. V trim: 3 bases; J trim: 4 bases; unmatched bases: 3. Comments on this clone: The specificity of this receptor is unknown. Base quality data are lacking; no much larger clone is found one base away.

This sequence originates from a female donor with multiple sclerosis, enrolled in a pregnancy study. Sequenced here: CD4+ T cells from peripheral blood mononuclear cells, sampled before pregnancy. The sequence is built from TRBV5-4 and TRBJ1-2; TRBD1 aligns with 10 central bases. The CDR3 protein: CASSSGQGVYGYTF. The nucleotide sequence reads as follows: TGTGCCAGCAGCTCCGGACAGGGGGTCTATGGCTACACCTTC.